One and the same sample provided the 25 T cell receptor beta chains below, sequenced in a study of T cell repertoires in cytomegalovirus infection. TCRdb passed the reads through MiXCR, listing each CDR3 protein once. The sample includes some 110,000 distinct CDR3 sequences, about 32% of them seen just once. These TCRs are of unknown antigen specificity. Source: CD8+ T cells from cultured PBMCs, taken from culture after CMV antigen stimulation. The receptors stem from a human donor in good health (CMV status not recorded). Some clones in this sample may be carry-over from other donors' samples.

In its sample, this clonotype was seen a few times. The chain links TRBV7-9 to TRBJ2-7; TRBD2 agrees at 7 bases. Germline V gives CDR1 SEHNR, CDR2 FQNEAQ (reference sequence). CDR3 length: 16 amino acids. V lost 0 bases, J lost 2 bases, and 7 bases stayed unmatched. The CDR3 sequence: CASSLAEGRETYEQYF. The DNA for the CDR3 is TGTGCCAGCAGCTTAGCGGAGGGGAGGGAAACCTACGAGCAGTACTTC.

The J gene is TRBJ2-7, the V gene TRBV6-1, with 7 positions matching TRBD1. The junction had 4 bases not matched to a gene; V was cut back by 2 bases and J by 0 bases. The CDR3 is made up of 15 amino acids. CDR1 and CDR2 from the germline V gene are MNHNS and SASEGT. The CDR3 DNA is TGTGCCAGCAGTGAAATACAGGGGAGCTCCTACGAGCAGTACTTC. Translating it yields CASSEIQGSSYEQYF.

The chain has TRBV6-2 or TRBV6-3 and TRBJ2-7; the D gene is possibly TRBD2 (5 bases). Per the germline V gene, CDR1 is MNHEY and CDR2 is SVGEGT. The CDR3 is 14 amino acids. V lost 0 bases to trimming and J lost 0 bases, with 6 bases between them. The CDR3 protein is CASSYSGSSYEQYF. CDR3 DNA: TGTGCCAGCAGTTACTCGGGGAGCTCCTACGAGCAGTACTTC.

V is TRBV7-2 and J is TRBJ2-1; D may match TRBD1 or TRBD2 (5 bases each). V was cut by 3 bases and J by 3 bases, with 12 bases left in between. Per germline, CDR1 SGHTA and CDR2 FQGNSA. The CDR3 loop spans 15 amino acids. In nucleotides, the CDR3 is TGTGCCAGCAGCTTCCGGGACCTCAACTACAATGAGCAGTTCTTC. Translation gives CASSFRDLNYNEQFF.

This clonotype was counted between two and nine times. This sequence joins TRBV7-2 and TRBJ2-5, with D possibly being TRBD2 (5 bases). Germline V CDR1 and CDR2: SGHTA, FQGNSA. V dropped 0 bases and J dropped 2 bases, with 10 bases sitting between them. The CDR3 extends over 15 amino acids. The CDR3 DNA is TGTGCCAGCAGCTTAGCGCGGGCAGGTCAAGAGACCCAGTACTTC. Amino acid sequence: CASSLARAGQETQYF. The whole variable domain, filled in from reference TRBV7-2 and TRBJ2-5, reads GAGVSQSPSNKVTEKGKDVELRCDPISGHTALYWYRQSLGQGLEFLIYFQGNSAPDKSGLPSDRFSAERTGGSVSTLTIQRTQQEDSAVYLCASSLARAGQETQYFGPGTRLLVL.

J is TRBJ2-7 and V is TRBV4-1; 8 nucleotides match TRBD1. Germline loops: CDR1 MGHRA, CDR2 YSYEKL. This CDR3 region has 14 residues. The J segment lost 5 bases and the V segment lost 4 bases, leaving 7 bases of the junction unmatched. CDR3: CASSPRTGIDEQYF. DNA for the CDR3: TGCGCCAGCAGCCCCCGGACAGGGATCGACGAGCAGTACTTC.

This clonotype has only a few counts. The rearrangement uses TRBV19 and TRBJ1-4; 7 bases line up with TRBD1. V dropped 4 bases and J dropped 8; count of bases not matched to a gene: 7. Germline CDR1 is LNHDA and CDR2 is SQIVND (reference sequence). This CDR3 has 14 residues. The CDR3 nucleotides are TGTGCCAGTAGTACCGCCGAGACAGGGGAAAAACTGTTTTTT. Amino acid sequence: CASSTAETGEKLFF.

The sample holds a few counts of this clonotype. The rearrangement uses TRBV27 and TRBJ2-7, with D maybe TRBD2 (6 bases). This CDR3 is built from 13 residues. The germline V gene has CDR1 MNHEY and CDR2 SMNVEV (reference sequence). V gave up 5 bases and J gave up 3 bases, with 11 bases separating them. CDR3 sequence: CASSPVGGYEQYF. CDR3 in DNA: TGTGCCAGCAGTCCGGTCGGGGGCTACGAGCAGTACTTC.

V and J are TRBV5-6 and TRBJ1-1; maybe TRBD1 (6 bases). Trimming removed 1 base from V and 3 bases from J, with 16 bases in between. Germline V gives CDR1 SGHDT, CDR2 YYEEEE. This CDR3 spans 16 amino acids. CDR3 DNA sequence: TGTGCCAGCAGCTTGTCGGCTTGGACAGTCGACACTGAAGCTTTCTTT. Residues: CASSLSAWTVDTEAFF. The variable domain in full, with the rest retrieved from reference TRBV5-6 and TRBJ1-1, is DAGVTQSPTHLIKTRGQQVTLRCSPKSGHDTVSWYQQALGQGPQFIFQYYEEEERQRGNFPDRFSGHQFPNYSSELNVNALLLGDSALYLCASSLSAWTVDTEAFFGQGTRLTVV.

Ten or more counts support this clonotype. The chain carries TRBV27 and TRBJ2-7; D is undetermined. Germline CDR1 is MNHEY and CDR2 is SMNVEV (reference sequence). This CDR3 has 12 residues. Trimming removed 5 bases at V and 2 bases at J, with 7 bases between. CDR3 region: CASSPQAYEQYF. The CDR3 DNA reads TGTGCCAGCAGTCCCCAGGCCTACGAGCAGTACTTC.

This clonotype was found many times. The chain combines TRBV12-3 or TRBV12-4 with TRBJ2-1, with D perhaps TRBD1 (5 bases). The CDR3 has 13 residues. With 2 bases removed from V and 8 bases from J, the gap between germline ends came to 10 bases. The CDR3 coding sequence is TGTGCCAGCAGTTTAAGGGGTTTCGATGAGCAGTTCTTC. It yields the protein CASSLRGFDEQFF.

The rearrangement links TRBV12-3 or TRBV12-4 to TRBJ2-2, with 11 nucleotides matching TRBD1. CDR3 length: 15 amino acids. Trimming cost V 3 bases and J 5 bases; bases outside gene matches: 2. The CDR3 protein is CASSFGQGATGELFF. CDR3 bases: TGTGCCAGCAGTTTTGGACAGGGGGCGACCGGGGAGCTGTTTTTT.

This clonotype was recorded at least ten times. The chain's CDR3 is CASSPLDRGGNQPQHF. The CDR3 coding sequence is TGTGCCAGCAGTCCCTTGGACAGGGGAGGAAATCAGCCCCAGCATTTT. This chain links TRBV7-9 with TRBJ1-5; the match to TRBD1 covers 9 bases. The CDR3 is made up of 16 amino acids. V lost 6 bases to trimming and J lost 4 bases; unmatched junction nucleotides: 10. Germline V gives CDR1 SEHNR, CDR2 FQNEAQ (reference sequence). Looking up the rest from reference TRBV7-9 and TRBJ1-5 gives the full variable domain: DTGVSQNPRHKITKRGQNVTFRCDPISEHNRLYWYRQTLGQGPEFLTYFQNEAQLEKSRLLSDRFSAERPKGSFSTLEIQRTEQGDSAMYLCASSPLDRGGNQPQHFGDGTRLSIL.

This clonotype was detected ten times or more. The chain is built from TRBV7-2 and TRBJ1-2; possibly TRBD1 for D (6 bases). Trimming cost V 5 bases and J 7 bases, with 17 bases left between them. This CDR3 spans 14 amino acids. Per the germline V gene, CDR1 is SGHTA and CDR2 is FQGNSA. The CDR3 is CASSPARTAGGYTF. CDR3 coding DNA: TGTGCCAGCAGCCCGGCCAGGACAGCGGGTGGCTACACCTTC.

J is TRBJ2-7 and V is TRBV6-1; the D gene is possibly TRBD1 (6 bases). CDR1 and CDR2 (germline): MNHNS, SASEGT. CDR3 size: 13 residues. Trimming shortened V by 6 bases and J by 5 bases, and 14 bases separated the two germline ends. CDR3 DNA sequence: TGTGCCAGCAGGGGGGCAGGGTTCGACGAGCAGTACTTC. Translation gives CASRGAGFDEQYF.

The chain employs TRBV19 and TRBJ2-1; 10 nucleotides match TRBD2. The germline V gene has CDR1 LNHDA and CDR2 SQIVND (reference sequence). The CDR3 is 16 residues long. V was clipped by 3 bases and J by 6 bases; unmatched bases: 8. The CDR3, as DNA: TGTGCCAGTAGTATCACCAGCGGGGGGGCTGGCAATGAGCAGTTCTTC. Translation: CASSITSGGAGNEQFF.

This clonotype was detected many times. The gene calls are TRBV7-2 and TRBJ2-7; 9 nucleotides align to TRBD1. The germline gives CDR1 SGHTA, CDR2 FQGNSA. This CDR3 contains 15 residues. The J segment lost 4 bases and the V segment lost 1 base, leaving 5 bases of the junction unmatched. The CDR3 bases are TGTGCCAGCAGCTTAGGCGGACAGGGGAGGTACGAGCAGTACTTC. This sequence encodes CASSLGGQGRYEQYF.

The rearrangement uses TRBV7-3 and TRBJ1-1, with D hard to call. CDR3 length equals 15 residues. CDR1 SGHTA and CDR2 FQGTGA come from the germline V gene. V lost 5 bases and J 4 bases, leaving 17 bases between the germline ends. CDR3 coding DNA: TGTGCCAGCAGCCACGATGGGCGCATTGGCACTGAAGCTTTCTTT. As protein: CASSHDGRIGTEAFF. Drawing the rest from reference TRBV7-3 and TRBJ1-1, the complete variable domain is GAGVSQTPSNKVTEKGKYVELRCDPISGHTALYWYRQSLGQGPEFLIYFQGTGAADDSGLPNDRFFAVRPEGSVSTLKIQRTERGDSAVYLCASSHDGRIGTEAFFGQGTRLTVV.

This clonotype was counted at least ten times. The chain has TRBV6-1 and TRBJ2-2; TRBD1 aligns across 9 bases. J was trimmed by 6 bases and V by 1 base; bases with no gene match: 12. Germline assignment: CDR1 MNHNS and CDR2 SASEGT. CDR3 size: 18 residues. The CDR3 DNA reads as TGTGCCAGCAGTGAAGATTTAGCAATGGGACAGGGAGCCGGGGAGCTGTTTTTT. Translated, it gives CASSEDLAMGQGAGELFF.

The V gene is TRBV27, the J gene TRBJ2-3, with TRBD1 matching 9 bases. There are 15 residues in the CDR3. V gave up 5 bases and J gave up 2 bases; unmatched junction bases: 5. The germline V gene has CDR1 MNHEY and CDR2 SMNVEV (reference sequence). The CDR3 nucleotides read TGTGCCAGCAGTACTCGGGACAGGGCCACAGATACGCAGTATTTT. Protein product: CASSTRDRATDTQYF.

This clonotype was observed a handful of times. The J gene is TRBJ1-6, the V gene TRBV7-8; no clear D gene. The CDR3 covers 15 residues. Germline-derived CDR1 and CDR2 are SGHVS and FQNEAQ. Between the trimmed V and J ends, which lost 3 bases and 0 bases, there was a span of 6 bases. The CDR3 nucleotides are TGTGCCAGCAGCTTCACCGACTCCTATAATTCACCCCTCCACTTT. It is translated as CASSFTDSYNSPLHF.

The sample holds a few counts of this clonotype. The V gene is TRBV27, the J gene TRBJ2-2; D is ambiguous. The CDR3 is 12 amino acids. Germline V CDR1 and CDR2: MNHEY, SMNVEV (reference sequence). Trimming shortened V by 6 bases and J by 8 bases, and 10 bases separated the two germline ends. The CDR3 region has the DNA TGTGCCAGCAGCAGAGTATCGGGGGAGCTGTTTTTT. Translated, it gives CASSRVSGELFF.

This clonotype has just a few counts. The V gene is TRBV12-3 or TRBV12-4, the J gene TRBJ1-2; D unresolved. Deletions cut 1 base from V and 2 bases from J, with 11 bases between. The CDR3 sequence is 15 residues long. CDR3 nucleotide sequence: TGTGCCAGCAGTTTAGGTCCAGCTACAAACTATGGCTACACCTTC. This translates into CASSLGPATNYGYTF.

This clonotype was detected only once. The CDR3 DNA reads as TGTGCCAGTCGGAACAGACAGGGCCAACTGATCTATGGCTACACCTTC. Translation gives CASRNRQGQLIYGYTF. This rearrangement joins TRBV19 to TRBJ1-2; 7 bases line up with TRBD1. Germline lookup yields CDR1 LNHDA and CDR2 SQIVND (reference sequence). The CDR3 spans 16 residues. V lost 8 bases to trimming and J lost 4 bases; unmatched junction nucleotides: 16.

This clonotype was picked up a small number of times. This sequence joins TRBV7-2 and TRBJ1-2; 10 bases agree with TRBD1. The CDR3 totals 13 residues. Germline CDR1 reads SGHTA; CDR2 reads FQGNSA. With V trimmed by 4 bases and J by 4 bases, 0 bases remained unmatched. The DNA of the CDR3 is TGTGCCAGCAGCTGGACAGGGGGCTATGGCTACACCTTC. Translation gives CASSWTGGYGYTF.